This T cell receptor (beta chain) is drawn from a study of blood T cell repertoires in COVID-19. The protocol was immunoSEQ multiplex PCR, while the TCRdb copy is restricted to in-frame clones and leaves out a portion. The data show approximately 270,000 clones, around 90% seen once. Sequencing input: peripheral blood. The clonotype was recovered from a man aged 18 to 29 with active or convalescent COVID-19.

CDR3: CASSGTGQSLGYTF. CDR3 DNA: TGTGCCAGCAGTGGGACAGGGCAATCTTTAGGCTACACCTTC. The V call is TRBV2, the J call TRBJ1-2, with 8 bases that match TRBD1. With 4 bases clipped from V and 8 bases from J, the junction kept 9 bases outside the gene matches. The CDR3 covers 14 residues. The germline V gene encodes CDR1 SNHLY and CDR2 FYNNEI.